Here is one T cell receptor (beta chain) with its context. The antigen is undetermined. A junction boundary mismatches the germline segment, possibly from a read error. This record belongs to a study of blood T cells in healthy people across ages. Study-wide results and caveats: Diversity estimated from one million T cells was considered an underestimate.

The sample providers were healthy Caucasian people from Russia, aged roughly 6 to 90. Collection of around 9.3 milliliters of peripheral blood was performed for each donor. CDR3 length: 16 amino acids. Germline loops: CDR1 SGHTA, CDR2 FQGNSA. A sample-barcoded 5' primer and a J-beta primer mix were used in a second PCR of roughly 6 to 12 cycles. TCRdb called the 5' RACE reads again in MiXCR, with one record for every CDR3 protein. This table holds some 800,000 distinct CDR3 sequences, around 25% found once. A further study also used this sample, focusing on T cells of mothers and their children. This second study says: The TCR beta CDR3 read count exceeded 8.5 million for each mother and was some 3.1 million for each child.

Sequencing used blood. The rearrangement joins TRBV7-2 to TRBJ1-4, with 7 bases matching TRBD1. The clonotype was recovered from a boy between 10 and 17 years old in good health. The CDR3 reads CASGLGRETGSGKLFF. The DNA for the CDR3 is TGTGCCAGCGGCTTAGGGCGAGAGACAGGGAGCGGAAAACTGTTTTTT.